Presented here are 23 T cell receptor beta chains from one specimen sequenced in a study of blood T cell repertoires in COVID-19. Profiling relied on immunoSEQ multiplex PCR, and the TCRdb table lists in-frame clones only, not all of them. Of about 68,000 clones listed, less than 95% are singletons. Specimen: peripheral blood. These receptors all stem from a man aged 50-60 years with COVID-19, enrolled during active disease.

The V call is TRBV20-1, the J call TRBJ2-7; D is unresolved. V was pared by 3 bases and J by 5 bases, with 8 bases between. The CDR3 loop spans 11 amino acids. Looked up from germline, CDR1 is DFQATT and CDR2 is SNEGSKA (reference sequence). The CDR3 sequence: CSARRLHEQYF. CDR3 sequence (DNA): TGCAGTGCTAGGAGATTACACGAGCAGTACTTC.

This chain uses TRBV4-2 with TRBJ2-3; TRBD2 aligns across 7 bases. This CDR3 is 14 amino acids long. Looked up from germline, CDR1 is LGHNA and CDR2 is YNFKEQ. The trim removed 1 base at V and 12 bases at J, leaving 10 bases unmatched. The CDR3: CASSQGGGTKHQYF. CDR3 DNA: TGTGCCAGCAGCCAAGGGGGGGGGACTAAACATCAGTATTTT.

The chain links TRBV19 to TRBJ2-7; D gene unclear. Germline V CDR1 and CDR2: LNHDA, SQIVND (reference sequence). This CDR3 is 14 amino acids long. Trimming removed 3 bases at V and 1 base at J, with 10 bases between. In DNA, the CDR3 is TGTGCCAGTAGTATCCTGCCGGGTTCCTACGAGCAGTACTTC. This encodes CASSILPGSYEQYF.

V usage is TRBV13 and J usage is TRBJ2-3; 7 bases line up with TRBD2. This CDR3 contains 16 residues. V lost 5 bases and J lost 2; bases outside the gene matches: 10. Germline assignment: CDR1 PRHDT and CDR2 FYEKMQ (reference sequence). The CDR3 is CASSPWTRRDTDTQYF. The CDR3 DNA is TGTGCCAGCAGCCCGTGGACTAGGAGGGACACAGATACGCAGTATTTT.

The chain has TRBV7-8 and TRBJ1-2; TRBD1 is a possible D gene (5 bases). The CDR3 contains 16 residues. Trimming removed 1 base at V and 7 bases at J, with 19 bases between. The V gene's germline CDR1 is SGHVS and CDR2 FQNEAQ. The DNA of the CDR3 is TGTGCCAGCAGCTTAGGGCGGGGCGCGATCTCGAGTGGCTACACCTTC. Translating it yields CASSLGRGAISSGYTF.

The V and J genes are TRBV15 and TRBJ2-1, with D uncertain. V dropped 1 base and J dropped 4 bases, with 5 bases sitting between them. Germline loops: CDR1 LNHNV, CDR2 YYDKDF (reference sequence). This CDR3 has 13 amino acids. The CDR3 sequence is CATSRVSYNEQFF. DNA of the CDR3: TGTGCCACCAGCAGAGTGAGTTACAATGAGCAGTTCTTC.

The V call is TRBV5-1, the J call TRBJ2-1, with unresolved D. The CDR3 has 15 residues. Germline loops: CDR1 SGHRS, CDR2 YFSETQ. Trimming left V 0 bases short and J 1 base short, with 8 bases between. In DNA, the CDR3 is TGCGCCAGCAGCTTGGACGGCGGTTCCTACAATGAGCAGTTCTTC. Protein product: CASSLDGGSYNEQFF.

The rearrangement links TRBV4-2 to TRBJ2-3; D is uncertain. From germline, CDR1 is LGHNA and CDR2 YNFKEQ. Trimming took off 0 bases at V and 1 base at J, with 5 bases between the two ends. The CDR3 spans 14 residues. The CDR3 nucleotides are TGTGCCAGCAGCCAAGACCGTGGCACAGATACGCAGTATTTT. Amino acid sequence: CASSQDRGTDTQYF.

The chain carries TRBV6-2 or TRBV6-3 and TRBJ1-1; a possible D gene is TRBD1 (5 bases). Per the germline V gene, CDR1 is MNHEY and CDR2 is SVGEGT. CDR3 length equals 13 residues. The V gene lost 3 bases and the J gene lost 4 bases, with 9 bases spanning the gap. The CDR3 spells CASSYRGSTEAFF. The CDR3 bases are TGTGCCAGCAGTTATAGGGGCAGCACTGAAGCTTTCTTT.

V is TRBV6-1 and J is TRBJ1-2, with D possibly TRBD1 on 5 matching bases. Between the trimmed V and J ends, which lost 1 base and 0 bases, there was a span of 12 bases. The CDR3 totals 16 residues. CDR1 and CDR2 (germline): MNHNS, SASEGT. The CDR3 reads CASSEGAGRTNYGYTF. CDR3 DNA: TGTGCCAGCAGTGAAGGTGCGGGACGAACTAACTATGGCTACACCTTC.

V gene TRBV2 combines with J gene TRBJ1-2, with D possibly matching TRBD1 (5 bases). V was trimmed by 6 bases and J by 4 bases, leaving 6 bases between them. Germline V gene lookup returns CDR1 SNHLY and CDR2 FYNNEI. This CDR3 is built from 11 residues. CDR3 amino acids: CASRQGYGYTF. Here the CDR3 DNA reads TGTGCCAGCAGGCAGGGCTATGGCTACACCTTC. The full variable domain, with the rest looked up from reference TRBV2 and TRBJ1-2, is EPEVTQTPSHQVTQMGQEVILRCVPISNHLYFYWYRQILGQKVEFLVSFYNNEISEKSEIFDDQFSVERPDGSNFTLKIRSTKLEDSAMYFCASRQGYGYTFGSGTRLTVV.

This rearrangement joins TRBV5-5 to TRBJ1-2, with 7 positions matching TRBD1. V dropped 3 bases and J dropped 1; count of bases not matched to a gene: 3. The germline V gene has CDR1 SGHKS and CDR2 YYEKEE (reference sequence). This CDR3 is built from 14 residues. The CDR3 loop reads CASSWTGINYGYTF. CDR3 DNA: TGTGCCAGCAGCTGGACAGGAATTAACTATGGCTACACCTTC.

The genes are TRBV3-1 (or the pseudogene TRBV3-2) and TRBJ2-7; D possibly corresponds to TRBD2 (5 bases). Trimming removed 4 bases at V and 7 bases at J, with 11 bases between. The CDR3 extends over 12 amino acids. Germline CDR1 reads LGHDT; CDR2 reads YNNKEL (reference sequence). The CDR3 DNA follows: TGTGCCAGCAGCCCAGACCCGGGAGAGCAGTACTTC. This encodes CASSPDPGEQYF.

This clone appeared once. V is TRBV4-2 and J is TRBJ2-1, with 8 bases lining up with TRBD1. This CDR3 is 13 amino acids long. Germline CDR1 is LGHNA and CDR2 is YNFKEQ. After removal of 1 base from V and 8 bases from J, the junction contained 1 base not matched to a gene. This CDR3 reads CASSQAQGDEQFF. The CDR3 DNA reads TGTGCCAGCAGCCAAGCACAGGGGGATGAGCAGTTCTTC.

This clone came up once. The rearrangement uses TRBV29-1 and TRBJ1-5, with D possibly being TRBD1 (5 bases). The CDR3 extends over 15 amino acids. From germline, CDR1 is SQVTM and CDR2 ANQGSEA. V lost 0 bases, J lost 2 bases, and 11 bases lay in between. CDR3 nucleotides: TGCAGCGTTGAAGATTATAGGGGTGGCAATCAGCCCCAGCATTTT. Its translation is CSVEDYRGGNQPQHF.

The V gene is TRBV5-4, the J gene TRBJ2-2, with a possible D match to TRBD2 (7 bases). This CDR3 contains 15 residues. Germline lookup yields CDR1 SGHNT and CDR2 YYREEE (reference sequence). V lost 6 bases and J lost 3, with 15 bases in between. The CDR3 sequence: CASTIQGRDTGELFF. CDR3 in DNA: TGTGCCAGCACTATTCAGGGGAGGGACACCGGGGAGCTGTTTTTT.

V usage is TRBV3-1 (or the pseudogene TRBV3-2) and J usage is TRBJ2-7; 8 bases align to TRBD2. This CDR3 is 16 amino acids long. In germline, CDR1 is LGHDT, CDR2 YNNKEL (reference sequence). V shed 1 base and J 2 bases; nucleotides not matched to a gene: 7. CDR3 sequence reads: CASSQGGAGATYEQYF. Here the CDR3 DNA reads TGTGCCAGCAGCCAAGGGGGAGCGGGAGCTACCTACGAGCAGTACTTC.

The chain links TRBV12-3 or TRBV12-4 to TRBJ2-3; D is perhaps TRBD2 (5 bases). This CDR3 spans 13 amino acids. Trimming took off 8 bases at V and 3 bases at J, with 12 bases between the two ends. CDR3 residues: CASCRTATDTQYF. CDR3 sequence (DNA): TGTGCCAGCTGCAGGACTGCAACAGATACGCAGTATTTT.

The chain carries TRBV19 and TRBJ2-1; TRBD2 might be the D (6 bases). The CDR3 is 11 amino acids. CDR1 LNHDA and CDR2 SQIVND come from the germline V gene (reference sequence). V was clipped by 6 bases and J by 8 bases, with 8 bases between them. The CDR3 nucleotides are TGTGCCAGTAGCGGGAGTTATGAGCAGTTCTTC. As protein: CASSGSYEQFF. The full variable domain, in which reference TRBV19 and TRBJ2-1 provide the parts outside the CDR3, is DGGITQSPKYLFRKEGQNVTLSCEQNLNHDAMYWYRQDPGQGLRLIYYSQIVNDFQKGDIAEGYSVSREKKESFPLTVTSAQKNPTAFYLCASSGSYEQFFGPGTRLTVL.

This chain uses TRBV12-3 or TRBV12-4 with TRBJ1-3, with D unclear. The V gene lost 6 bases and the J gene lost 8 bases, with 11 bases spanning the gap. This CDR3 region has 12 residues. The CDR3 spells CASRPHRDTIYF. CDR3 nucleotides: TGTGCCAGCAGACCCCACCGGGACACCATATATTTT.

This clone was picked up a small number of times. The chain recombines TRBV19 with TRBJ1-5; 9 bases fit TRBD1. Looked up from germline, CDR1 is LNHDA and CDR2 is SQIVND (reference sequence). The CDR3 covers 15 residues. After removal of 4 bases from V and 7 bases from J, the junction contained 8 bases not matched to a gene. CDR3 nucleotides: TGTGCCAGTAGTACCACAGGGGGCGCAGAACAGCCCCAGCATTTT. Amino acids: CASSTTGGAEQPQHF.

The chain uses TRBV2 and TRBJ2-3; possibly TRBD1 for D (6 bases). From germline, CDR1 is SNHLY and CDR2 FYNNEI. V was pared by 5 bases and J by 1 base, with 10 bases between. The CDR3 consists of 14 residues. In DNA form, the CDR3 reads TGTGCCAGCAGTTCACAGGGACGCACAGATACGCAGTATTTT. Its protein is CASSSQGRTDTQYF.

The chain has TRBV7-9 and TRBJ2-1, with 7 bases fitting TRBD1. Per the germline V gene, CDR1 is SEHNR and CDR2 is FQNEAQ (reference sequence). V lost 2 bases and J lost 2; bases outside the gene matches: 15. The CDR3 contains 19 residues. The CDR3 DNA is TGTGCCAGCAGCTTACGACAGCTCAAACAGGGGTCCCCCTACAATGAGCAGTTCTTC. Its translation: CASSLRQLKQGSPYNEQFF. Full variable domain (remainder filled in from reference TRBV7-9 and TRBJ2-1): DTGVSQNPRHKITKRGQNVTFRCDPISEHNRLYWYRQTLGQGPEFLTYFQNEAQLEKSRLLSDRFSAERPKGSFSTLEIQRTEQGDSAMYLCASSLRQLKQGSPYNEQFFGPGTRLTVL.